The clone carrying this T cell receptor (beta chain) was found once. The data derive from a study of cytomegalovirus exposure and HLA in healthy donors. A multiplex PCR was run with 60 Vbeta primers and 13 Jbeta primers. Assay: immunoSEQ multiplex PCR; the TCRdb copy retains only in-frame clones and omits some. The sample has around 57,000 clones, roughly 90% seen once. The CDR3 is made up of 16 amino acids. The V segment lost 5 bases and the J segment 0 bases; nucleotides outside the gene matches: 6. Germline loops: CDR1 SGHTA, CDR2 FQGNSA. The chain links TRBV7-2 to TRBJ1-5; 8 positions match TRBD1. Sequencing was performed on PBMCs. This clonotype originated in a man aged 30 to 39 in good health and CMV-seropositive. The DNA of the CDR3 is TGTGCCAGCAGCCGTACAGGGGGACTTAGCAATCAGCCCCAGCATTTT. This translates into CASSRTGGLSNQPQHF.